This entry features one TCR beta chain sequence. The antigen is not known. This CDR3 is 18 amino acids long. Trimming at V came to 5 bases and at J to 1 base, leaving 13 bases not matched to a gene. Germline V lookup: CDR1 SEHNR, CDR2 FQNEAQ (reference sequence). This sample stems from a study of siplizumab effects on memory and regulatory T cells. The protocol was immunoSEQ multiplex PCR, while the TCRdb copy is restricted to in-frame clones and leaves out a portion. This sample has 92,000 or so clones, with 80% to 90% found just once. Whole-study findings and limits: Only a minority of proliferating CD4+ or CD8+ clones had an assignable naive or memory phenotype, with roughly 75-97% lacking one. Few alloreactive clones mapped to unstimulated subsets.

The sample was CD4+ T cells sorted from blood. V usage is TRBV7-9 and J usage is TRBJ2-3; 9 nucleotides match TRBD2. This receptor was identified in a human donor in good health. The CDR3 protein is CASSRTPSGTRGTDTQYF. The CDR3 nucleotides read TGTGCCAGCAGCAGAACTCCTAGCGGGACCCGAGGCACAGATACGCAGTATTTT. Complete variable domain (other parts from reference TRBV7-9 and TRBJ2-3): DTGVSQNPRHKITKRGQNVTFRCDPISEHNRLYWYRQTLGQGPEFLTYFQNEAQLEKSRLLSDRFSAERPKGSFSTLEIQRTEQGDSAMYLCASSRTPSGTRGTDTQYFGPGTRLTVL.